The 13 T cell receptor beta chains below were found in one sample sequenced in a study of CD8 T cells in ankylosing spondylitis. TCRdb fed the 5' RACE reads into MiXCR, producing one record per CDR3 protein. The table includes roughly 230,000 distinct CDR3 sequences, approximately 20% detected once. Sample: blood, either unsorted or a sorted T cell fraction (not recorded which). The source is a male donor with ankylosing spondylitis or in good health (not recorded which).

The chain employs TRBV7-8 and TRBJ2-3; D perhaps matches TRBD1 (6 bases). Between the trimmed V and J ends, which lost 4 bases and 3 bases, there was a span of 20 bases. This CDR3 region has 17 residues. CDR1 is SGHVS, CDR2 FQNEAQ, per germline. CDR3 nucleotide sequence: TGTGCCAGCAGCTCAACAGGGTTTGGATTGGAAACAGATACGCAGTATTTT. It translates to CASSSTGFGLETDTQYF.

This clonotype occurred a few times. The chain has TRBV5-1 and TRBJ1-1; D perhaps matches TRBD1 (5 bases). V shed 0 bases and J shed 5 bases, with 14 bases lying between them. Germline CDR1 SGHRS, CDR2 YFSETQ. The CDR3 length is 15 residues. This CDR3 reads CASSLGYDSWTEAFF. The CDR3 DNA follows: TGCGCCAGCAGCTTGGGCTACGACAGTTGGACTGAAGCTTTCTTT.

This clonotype appeared a few times. The V and J genes are TRBV29-1 and TRBJ2-3; 8 nucleotides align to TRBD2. The germline CDR1 and CDR2 sequences are SQVTM and ANQGSEA. The CDR3 totals 14 residues. V gave up 1 base and J gave up 3 bases; unmatched junction bases: 3. The CDR3 DNA reads as TGCAGCGTTGAAGCGGGAGGGCCAACAGATACGCAGTATTTT. It encodes CSVEAGGPTDTQYF.

This clonotype was found a few times. This chain links TRBV29-1 with TRBJ2-1; 9 bases align to TRBD2. Germline CDR1 is SQVTM and CDR2 is ANQGSEA. CDR3 length equals 14 residues. V lost 6 bases to trimming and J lost 4 bases; unmatched junction nucleotides: 7. The CDR3 loop reads CSVDSGRTYNEQFF. CDR3 bases: TGCAGCGTAGACAGCGGGAGGACTTACAATGAGCAGTTCTTC.

This clonotype turned up a few times. The genes are TRBV29-1 and TRBJ2-1, with D perhaps assigned TRBD1 or TRBD2 (6 bases each). The V gene lost 6 bases and the J gene lost 14 bases, with 14 bases spanning the gap. Germline V lookup: CDR1 SQVTM, CDR2 ANQGSEA. The length of the CDR3 is 10 residues. CDR3 in DNA: TGCAGCGTAGAACAGGGAGGAGAGTTCTTC. Translated: CSVEQGGEFF.

This chain uses TRBV6-6 with TRBJ1-1, with D perhaps TRBD1 (6 bases). The V and J ends lost 2 bases and 7 bases respectively, with 8 bases between them. CDR1 MNHNY and CDR2 SVGAGI come from the germline V gene (reference sequence). This CDR3 is built from 12 residues. The CDR3 nucleotides are TGTGCCAGCAGTTACGGACAGAGTGAAGCTTTCTTT. It yields the protein CASSYGQSEAFF.

A few counts support this clonotype. This chain joins TRBV11-2 and TRBJ2-6, with D unresolved. CDR3 length equals 17 residues. Germline V CDR1 and CDR2: SGHAT, FQNNGV. The ends were cut back, 0 bases at V and 1 base at J, with 10 bases in the middle. The CDR3 region has the DNA TGTGCCAGCAGCTTAGATCCCCCATTGTCTGGGGCCAACGTCCTGACTTTC. Its translation is CASSLDPPLSGANVLTF.

Only a few counts were recorded for this clonotype. V usage is TRBV2 and J usage is TRBJ2-3; no clear D. The germline V gene encodes CDR1 SNHLY and CDR2 FYNNEI. This CDR3 is built from 13 residues. Trimming took off 9 bases at V and 2 bases at J, with 12 bases between the two ends. The CDR3 DNA reads TGTGCCAGTGACGCAGAAAACACAGATACGCAGTATTTT. It yields the protein CASDAENTDTQYF.

In nucleotides, the CDR3 is TGTGCCAGCAGTTACCAAGGACACCTCTACGAGCAGTACTTC. The encoded protein is CASSYQGHLYEQYF. The J gene is TRBJ2-7, the V gene TRBV6-5; possible D gene TRBD1, 5 bases. Trimming pared 2 bases from V and 3 bases from J, leaving 11 bases between. The V gene's germline CDR1 is MNHEY and CDR2 SVGAGI. This CDR3 has 14 residues.

The chain carries TRBV12-3 or TRBV12-4 and TRBJ1-3; D gene uncertain. CDR3 size: 13 residues. V was shortened by 1 base and J by 14 bases, with 15 bases between the two germline ends. CDR3 bases: TGTGCCAGCAGTTTAGGTCACGCCGGTCAAGTATATTTT. Its protein is CASSLGHAGQVYF.

This clonotype came up a few times. In nucleotides, the CDR3 is TGTGCCAGCAGCCCAAAGGGATTAGCGGGGACCTCTTACAATGAGCAGTTCTTC. Its protein product is CASSPKGLAGTSYNEQFF. The genes are TRBV9 and TRBJ2-1; 8 bases are shared with TRBD2. Germline values: CDR1 SGDLS, CDR2 YYNGEE. This CDR3 is 18 amino acids long. J gave up 4 bases and V 4 bases, and 16 bases lay outside the gene matches.

In its sample, this clonotype was seen a few times. The genes are TRBV20-1 and TRBJ2-1, with TRBD2 matching 8 bases. The CDR3 is made up of 16 amino acids. Losses at the gene ends were 3 bases for V and 3 bases for J; bases not matched to a gene: 10. CDR1 is DFQATT, CDR2 SNEGSKA, per germline (reference sequence). This CDR3 is CSARPLGAGVYNEQFF. The CDR3 DNA reads as TGCAGTGCTAGGCCCCTCGGAGCGGGAGTCTACAATGAGCAGTTCTTC.

This clonotype was found a few times. The genes are TRBV7-8 and TRBJ2-7, with TRBD2 matching 15 bases. The length of the CDR3 is 16 residues. Germline assignment: CDR1 SGHVS and CDR2 FQNEAQ. V dropped 4 bases and J dropped 4; count of bases not matched to a gene: 5. The DNA of the CDR3 is TGTGCCAGCAGCTGGGGACTAGCGGGAGGATCTTACGAGCAGTACTTC. Protein product: CASSWGLAGGSYEQYF. The whole variable domain, remainder taken from reference TRBV7-8 and TRBJ2-7, is GAGVSQSPRYKVAKRGQDVALRCDPISGHVSLFWYQQALGQGPEFLTYFQNEAQLDKSGLPSDRFFAERPEGSVSTLKIQRTQQEDSAVYLCASSWGLAGGSYEQYFGPGTRLTVT.